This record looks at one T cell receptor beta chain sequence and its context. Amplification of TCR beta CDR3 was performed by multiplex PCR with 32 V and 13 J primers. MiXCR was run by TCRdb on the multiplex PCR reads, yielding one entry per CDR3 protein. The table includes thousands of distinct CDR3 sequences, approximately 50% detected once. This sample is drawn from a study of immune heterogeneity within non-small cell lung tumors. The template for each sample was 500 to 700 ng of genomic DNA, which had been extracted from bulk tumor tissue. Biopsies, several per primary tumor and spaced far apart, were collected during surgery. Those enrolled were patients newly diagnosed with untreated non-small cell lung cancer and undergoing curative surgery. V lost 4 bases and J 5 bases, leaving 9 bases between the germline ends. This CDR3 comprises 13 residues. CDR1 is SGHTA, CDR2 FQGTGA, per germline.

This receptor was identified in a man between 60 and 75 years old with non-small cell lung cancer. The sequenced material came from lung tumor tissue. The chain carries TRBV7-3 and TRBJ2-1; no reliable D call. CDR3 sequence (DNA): TGTGCCAGCAGCTACAGCGCGAACAATGAGCAGTTCTTC. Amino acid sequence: CASSYSANNEQFF. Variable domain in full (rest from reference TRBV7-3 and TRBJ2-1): GAGVSQTPSNKVTEKGKYVELRCDPISGHTALYWYRQSLGQGPEFLIYFQGTGAADDSGLPNDRFFAVRPEGSVSTLKIQRTERGDSAVYLCASSYSANNEQFFGPGTRLTVL.